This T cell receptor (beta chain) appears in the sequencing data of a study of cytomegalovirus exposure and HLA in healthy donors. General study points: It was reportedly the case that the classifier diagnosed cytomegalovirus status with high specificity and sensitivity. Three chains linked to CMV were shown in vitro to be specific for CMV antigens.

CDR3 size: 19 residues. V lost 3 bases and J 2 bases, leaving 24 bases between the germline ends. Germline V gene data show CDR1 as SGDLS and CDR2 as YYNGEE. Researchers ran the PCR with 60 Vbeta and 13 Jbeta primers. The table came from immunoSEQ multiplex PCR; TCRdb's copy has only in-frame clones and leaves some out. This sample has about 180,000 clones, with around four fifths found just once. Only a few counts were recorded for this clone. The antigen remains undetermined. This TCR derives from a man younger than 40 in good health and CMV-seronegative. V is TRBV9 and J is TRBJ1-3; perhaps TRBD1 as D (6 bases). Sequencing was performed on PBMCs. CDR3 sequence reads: CASSAQHTDLGAAGNTIYF. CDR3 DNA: TGTGCCAGCAGCGCCCAACATACTGATCTGGGGGCGGCTGGAAACACCATATATTTT.